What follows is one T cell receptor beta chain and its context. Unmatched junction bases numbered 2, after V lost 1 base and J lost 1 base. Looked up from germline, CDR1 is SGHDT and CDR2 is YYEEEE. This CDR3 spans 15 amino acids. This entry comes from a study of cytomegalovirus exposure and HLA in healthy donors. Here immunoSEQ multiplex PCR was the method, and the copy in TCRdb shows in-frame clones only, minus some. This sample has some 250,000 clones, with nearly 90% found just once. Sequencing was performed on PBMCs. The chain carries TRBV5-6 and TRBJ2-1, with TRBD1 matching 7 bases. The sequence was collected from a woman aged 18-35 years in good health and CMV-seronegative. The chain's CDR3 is CASSLRGRSYNEQFF. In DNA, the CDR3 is TGTGCCAGCAGCTTGAGGGGGCGGTCCTACAATGAGCAGTTCTTC.